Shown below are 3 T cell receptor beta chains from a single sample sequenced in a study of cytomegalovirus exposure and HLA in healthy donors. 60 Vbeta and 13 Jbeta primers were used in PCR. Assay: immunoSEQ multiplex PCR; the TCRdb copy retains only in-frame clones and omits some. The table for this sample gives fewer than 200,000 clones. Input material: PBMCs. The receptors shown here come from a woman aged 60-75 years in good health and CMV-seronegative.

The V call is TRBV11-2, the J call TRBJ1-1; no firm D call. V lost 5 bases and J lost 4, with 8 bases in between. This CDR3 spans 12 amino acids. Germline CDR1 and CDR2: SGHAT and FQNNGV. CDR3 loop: CASSLFGTEAFF. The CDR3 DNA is TGTGCCAGCAGCCTTTTCGGCACTGAAGCTTTCTTT.

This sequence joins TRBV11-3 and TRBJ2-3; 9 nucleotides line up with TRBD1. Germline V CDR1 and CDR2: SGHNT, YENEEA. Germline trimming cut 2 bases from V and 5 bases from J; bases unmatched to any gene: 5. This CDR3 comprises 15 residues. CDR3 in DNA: TGTGCCAGCAGCTTAAGGGGACAGGGTAGAGATACGCAGTATTTT. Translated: CASSLRGQGRDTQYF.

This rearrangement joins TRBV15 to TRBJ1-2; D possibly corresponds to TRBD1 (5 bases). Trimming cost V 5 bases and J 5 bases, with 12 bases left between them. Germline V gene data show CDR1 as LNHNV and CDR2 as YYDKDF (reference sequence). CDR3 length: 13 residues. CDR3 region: CATSLRTRYGYTF. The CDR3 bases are TGTGCCACCAGCCTGCGGACAAGATATGGCTACACCTTC.